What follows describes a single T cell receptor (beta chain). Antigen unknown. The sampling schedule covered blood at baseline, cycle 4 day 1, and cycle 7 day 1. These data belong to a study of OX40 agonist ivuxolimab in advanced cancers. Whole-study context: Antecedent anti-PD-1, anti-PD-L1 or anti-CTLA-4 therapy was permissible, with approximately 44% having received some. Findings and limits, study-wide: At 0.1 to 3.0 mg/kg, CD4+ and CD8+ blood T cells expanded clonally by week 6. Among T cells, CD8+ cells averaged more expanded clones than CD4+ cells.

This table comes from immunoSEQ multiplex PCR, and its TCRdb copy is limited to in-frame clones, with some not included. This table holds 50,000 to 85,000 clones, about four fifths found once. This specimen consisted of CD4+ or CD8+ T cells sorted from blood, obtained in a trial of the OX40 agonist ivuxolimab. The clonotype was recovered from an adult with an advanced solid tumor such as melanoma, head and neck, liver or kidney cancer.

CDR3 coding DNA: TGTGCCAGCAGTAGCGACCCGGGACAGGTCTATGGCTACACCTTC. Encoded protein: CASSSDPGQVYGYTF. V gene TRBV2 combines with J gene TRBJ1-2, with 8 bases matching TRBD1. The J segment lost 4 bases and the V segment lost 5 bases, leaving 9 bases of the junction unmatched. The CDR3 runs to 15 residues. The germline gives CDR1 SNHLY, CDR2 FYNNEI.